The clone carrying this TCR beta chain was detected only once. Its matching antigen is unknown. The record originates from a study of graft-versus-host responses after intestinal transplantation. The assay was immunoSEQ multiplex PCR, and TCRdb's table has in-frame clones only and misses some. Among over 120,000 clones listed, 85% to 95% were seen once. The sample in question was unstimulated CD4+ T cells sorted from spleen or lymph node cells, obtained before intestinal transplant. The source of this sequence is a human donor who received an intestinal transplant.

The CDR3 loop is CASSPGQSMFF. The CDR3 region has the DNA TGTGCCAGCAGTCCGGGACAGTCAATGTTTTTT. The chain employs TRBV28 and TRBJ1-4; 7 bases are shared with TRBD1. The germline CDR1 and CDR2 sequences are MDHEN and SYDVKM. CDR3 length: 11 amino acids. After removal of 5 bases from V and 15 bases from J, the junction contained 6 bases not matched to a gene.